This entry is about one T cell receptor beta chain. Its antigen is still unknown. One junction end disagrees with the germline gene, perhaps due to a read error. The CDR3 loop spans 12 amino acids. Germline CDR1 is SGHTA and CDR2 is FQGNSA. Genomic DNA served as template for TCR beta VDJ and CDR3 profiling. From the reads, TCRdb called clonotypes with MiXCR, one entry per CDR3 protein. This table holds hundreds of thousands of distinct CDR3 sequences, approximately 70% found once. The data derive from a study of CD8+CD57+ T cells in acquired aplastic anemia. Study background: Sorted CD4+ and CD8+ cells gave a mean 3.2 ug DNA, range 0.2 to 27.4 ug. CD4+ reads averaged roughly 10 million in healthy donors. Overall study findings and caveats: Significant differences in CD8+ Simpson's diversity were not observed between patients and controls.

The receptor comes from a human donor in good health, serving as a control. V usage is TRBV7-2 and J usage is TRBJ2-5; D gene ambiguous. The specimen was sorted CD4+, CD8+, or CD8+CD57+ T cells (not recorded which) from PBMCs. The CDR3 protein is CATGLSPSTHSF. CDR3 nucleotide sequence: TGTGCCACCGGCCTGTCCCCAAGCACCCACTCCTTC.